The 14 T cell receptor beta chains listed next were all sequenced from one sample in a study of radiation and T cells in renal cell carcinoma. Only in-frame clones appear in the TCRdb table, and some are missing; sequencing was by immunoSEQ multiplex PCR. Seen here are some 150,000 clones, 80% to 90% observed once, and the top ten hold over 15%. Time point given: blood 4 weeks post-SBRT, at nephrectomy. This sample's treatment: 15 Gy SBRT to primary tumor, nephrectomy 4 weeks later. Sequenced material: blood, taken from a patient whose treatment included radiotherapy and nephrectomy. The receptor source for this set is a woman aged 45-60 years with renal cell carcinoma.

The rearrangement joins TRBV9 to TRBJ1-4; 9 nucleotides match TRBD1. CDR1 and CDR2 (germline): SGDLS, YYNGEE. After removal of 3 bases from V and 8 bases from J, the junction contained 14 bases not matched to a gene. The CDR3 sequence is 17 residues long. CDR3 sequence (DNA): TGTGCCAGCAGCGGGAACAGGGGGCGCGGCGAGGTGGAAAAACTGTTTTTT. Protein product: CASSGNRGRGEVEKLFF.

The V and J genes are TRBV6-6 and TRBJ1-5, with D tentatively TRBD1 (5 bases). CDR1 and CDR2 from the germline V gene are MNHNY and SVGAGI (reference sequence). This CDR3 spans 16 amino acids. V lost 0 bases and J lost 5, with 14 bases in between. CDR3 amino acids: CASSYSSGRGDQPQHF. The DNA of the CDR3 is TGTGCCAGCAGTTACTCTTCGGGACGTGGAGATCAGCCCCAGCATTTT.

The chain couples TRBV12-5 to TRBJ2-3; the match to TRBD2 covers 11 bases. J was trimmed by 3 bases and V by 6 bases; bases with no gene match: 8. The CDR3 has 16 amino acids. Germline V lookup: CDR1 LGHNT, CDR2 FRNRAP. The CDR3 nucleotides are TGTGCTAGTGGCCGGACCGGGACTAGCGGAACAGATACGCAGTATTTT. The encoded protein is CASGRTGTSGTDTQYF.

CDR3 in amino acids: CASSRQLRETQYF. The CDR3 coding sequence is TGTGCCAGCTCCCGACAATTGCGGGAGACCCAGTACTTC. This chain uses TRBV27 with TRBJ2-5, with D uncertain. CDR1 is MNHEY and CDR2 is SMNVEV in the germline V gene (reference sequence). Trimming took 8 bases from V and 5 from J, leaving 15 bases between them. CDR3 length: 13 amino acids.

CDR3 sequence (DNA): TGTGCCACAACCCAAACGGGAGGCTACGAGCAGTACTTC. Encoded protein: CATTQTGGYEQYF. V is TRBV6-5 and J is TRBJ2-7; 7 bases map to TRBD2. The V gene end was trimmed by 10 bases and the J gene end by 3 bases; junction bases not matched to a gene: 9. This CDR3 is built from 13 residues. Per the germline V gene, CDR1 is MNHEY and CDR2 is SVGAGI.

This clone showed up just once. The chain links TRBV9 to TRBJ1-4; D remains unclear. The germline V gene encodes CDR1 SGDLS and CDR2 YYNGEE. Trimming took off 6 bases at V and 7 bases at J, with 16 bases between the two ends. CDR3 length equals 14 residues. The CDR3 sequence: CASTSTAEGEKLFF. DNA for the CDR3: TGTGCCAGCACTTCGACGGCAGAGGGTGAAAAACTGTTTTTT. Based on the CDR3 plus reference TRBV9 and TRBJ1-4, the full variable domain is DSGVTQTPKHLITATGQRVTLRCSPRSGDLSVYWYQQSLDQGLQFLIQYYNGEERAKGNILERFSAQQFPDLHSELNLSSLELGDSALYFCASTSTAEGEKLFFGSGTQLSVL.

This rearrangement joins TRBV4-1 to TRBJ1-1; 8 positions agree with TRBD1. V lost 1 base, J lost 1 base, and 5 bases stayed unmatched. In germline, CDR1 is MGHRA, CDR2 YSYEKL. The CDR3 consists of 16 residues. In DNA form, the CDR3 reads TGCGCCAGCAGCCAAGCCTCCGGGACAGGGAACACTGAAGCTTTCTTT. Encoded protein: CASSQASGTGNTEAFF.

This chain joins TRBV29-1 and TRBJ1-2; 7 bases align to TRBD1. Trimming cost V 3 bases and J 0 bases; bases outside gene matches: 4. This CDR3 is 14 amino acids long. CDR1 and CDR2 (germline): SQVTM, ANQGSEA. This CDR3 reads CSVESRGANYGYTF. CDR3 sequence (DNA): TGCAGCGTTGAGTCCAGGGGGGCTAACTATGGCTACACCTTC.

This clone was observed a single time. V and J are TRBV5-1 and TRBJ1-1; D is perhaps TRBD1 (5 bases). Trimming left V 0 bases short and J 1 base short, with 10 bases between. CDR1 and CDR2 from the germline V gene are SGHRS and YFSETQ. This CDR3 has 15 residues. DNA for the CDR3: TGCGCCAGCAGCTTGGAAGCTACAGGGAACACTGAAGCTTTCTTT. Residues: CASSLEATGNTEAFF.

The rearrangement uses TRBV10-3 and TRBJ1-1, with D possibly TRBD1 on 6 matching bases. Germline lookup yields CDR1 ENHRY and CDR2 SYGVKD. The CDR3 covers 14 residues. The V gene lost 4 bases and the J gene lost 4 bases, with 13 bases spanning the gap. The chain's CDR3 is CAISVGGIGTEAFF. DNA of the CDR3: TGTGCCATCAGTGTTGGGGGCATCGGCACTGAAGCTTTCTTT.

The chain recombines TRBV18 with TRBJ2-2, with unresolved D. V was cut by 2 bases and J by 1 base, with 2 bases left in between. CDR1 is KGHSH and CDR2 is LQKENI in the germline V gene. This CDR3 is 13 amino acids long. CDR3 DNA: TGTGCCAGCTCACCAGGGAACACCGGGGAGCTGTTTTTT. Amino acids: CASSPGNTGELFF.

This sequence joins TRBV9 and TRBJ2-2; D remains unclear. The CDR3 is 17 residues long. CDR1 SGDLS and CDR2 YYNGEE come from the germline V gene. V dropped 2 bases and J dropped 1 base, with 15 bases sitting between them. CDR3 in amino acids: CASSVDHKGGNTGELFF. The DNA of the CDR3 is TGTGCCAGCAGCGTCGACCACAAGGGTGGGAACACCGGGGAGCTGTTTTTT.

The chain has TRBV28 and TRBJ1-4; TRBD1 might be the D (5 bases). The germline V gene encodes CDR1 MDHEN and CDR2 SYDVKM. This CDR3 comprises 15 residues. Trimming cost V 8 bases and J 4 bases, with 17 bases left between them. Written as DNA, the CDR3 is TGTGCCAGCGGCCCCGGGGGACCGAGTAATGAAAAACTGTTTTTT. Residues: CASGPGGPSNEKLFF.

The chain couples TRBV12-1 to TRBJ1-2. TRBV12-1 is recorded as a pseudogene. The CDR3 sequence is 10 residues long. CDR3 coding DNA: TGTGCCAGCAGCCCTCCTCGGTACACCTTC. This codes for CASSPPRYTF.